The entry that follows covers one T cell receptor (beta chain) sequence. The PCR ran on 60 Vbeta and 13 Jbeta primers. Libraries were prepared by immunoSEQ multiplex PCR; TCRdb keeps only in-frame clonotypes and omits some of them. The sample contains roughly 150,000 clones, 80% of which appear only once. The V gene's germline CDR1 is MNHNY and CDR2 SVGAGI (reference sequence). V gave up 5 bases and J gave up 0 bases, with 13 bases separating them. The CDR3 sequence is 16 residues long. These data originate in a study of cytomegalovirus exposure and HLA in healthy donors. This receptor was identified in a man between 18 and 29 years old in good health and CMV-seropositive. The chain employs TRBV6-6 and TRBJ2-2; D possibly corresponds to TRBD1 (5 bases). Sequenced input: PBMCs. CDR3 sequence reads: CASSHLRATNTGELFF. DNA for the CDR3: TGTGCCAGCAGTCATCTCAGGGCCACGAACACCGGGGAGCTGTTTTTT.